This T cell receptor beta chain came from a study of cytomegalovirus exposure and HLA in healthy donors. The PCR contained 60 Vbeta and 13 Jbeta primers. Per the authors' pipeline: The authors later counted 65 million to 90 million unique TCR beta chains, 9 million to 14 million of them shared. The data were produced by immunoSEQ multiplex PCR, yet TCRdb's version contains in-frame clones alone and is incomplete. From that table come the V and J calls and clone size; the DNA was used to work out D and trimming. The sample has roughly 160,000 clones, roughly four fifths seen once. The sequencing sample was made of PBMCs. This clonotype was obtained from a man aged 35 to 55 in good health and CMV-seronegative.

CDR3 bases: TGTGCCAGCAGCTTAGCGACTAGCGGGGCCTACAATGAGCAGTTCTTC. Its protein product is CASSLATSGAYNEQFF. V gene TRBV7-8 combines with J gene TRBJ2-1, with 11 bases lining up with TRBD2. This CDR3 region has 16 residues. Germline loops: CDR1 SGHVS, CDR2 FQNEAQ. Trimming took 0 bases from V and 2 from J; bases not matched to a gene: 0.